The 24 T cell receptor beta chains in this list originate from one sample, sequenced in a study of control samples from healthy donors and cancer patients. Assay: immunoSEQ multiplex PCR; the TCRdb copy retains only in-frame clones and omits some. The sample has some 110,000 clones, 80% to 90% seen once. Sequenced material: PBMCs. Receptors were obtained from a woman between 45 and 60 years old with colorectal cancer.

The chain combines TRBV2 with TRBJ1-1; D is uncertain. CDR1 is SNHLY, CDR2 FYNNEI, per germline. The CDR3 length is 13 residues. The V end lost 9 bases, the J end lost 1 base, and 12 bases lay between the germline ends. CDR3 loop: CARTRMSNTEAFF. The CDR3 DNA reads TGTGCCAGGACCAGGATGTCGAACACTGAAGCTTTCTTT.

V usage is TRBV3-1 (or the pseudogene TRBV3-2) and J usage is TRBJ2-5; no clear D gene. Germline CDR1 reads LGHDT; CDR2 reads YNNKEL (reference sequence). V was cut by 3 bases and J by 7 bases, with 9 bases left in between. CDR3 length: 12 residues. The CDR3 DNA is TGTGCCAGCAGCCACTCCTCAGGGACCCAGTACTTC. This encodes CASSHSSGTQYF.

The gene calls are TRBV18 and TRBJ2-3; possible D gene TRBD2, 6 bases. Germline V gives CDR1 KGHSH, CDR2 LQKENI. CDR3 length: 14 residues. Deletions cut 4 bases from V and 3 bases from J, with 11 bases between. The CDR3: CASSLAVFTDTQYF. In DNA, the CDR3 is TGTGCCAGCTCACTAGCGGTCTTTACAGATACGCAGTATTTT.

V and J are TRBV9 and TRBJ1-1; a weak D match, TRBD1 (5 bases). V gave up 1 base and J gave up 3 bases, with 7 bases separating them. The CDR3 is 13 residues long. CDR1 is SGDLS and CDR2 is YYNGEE in the germline V gene. Written as DNA, the CDR3 is TGTGCCAGCAGCGTACAGGGACACACTGAAGCTTTCTTT. This translates into CASSVQGHTEAFF. Full variable domain (rest looked up from reference TRBV9 and TRBJ1-1): DSGVTQTPKHLITATGQRVTLRCSPRSGDLSVYWYQQSLDQGLQFLIQYYNGEERAKGNILERFSAQQFPDLHSELNLSSLELGDSALYFCASSVQGHTEAFFGQGTRLTVV.

The chain has TRBV28 and TRBJ1-5, with unresolved D. CDR1 and CDR2 (germline): MDHEN, SYDVKM. V gave up 3 bases and J gave up 6 bases, with 6 bases separating them. The CDR3 runs to 12 residues. The CDR3 reads CASSFAVQPQHF. CDR3 nucleotides: TGTGCCAGCAGTTTTGCGGTTCAGCCCCAGCATTTT.

V and J are TRBV6-4 and TRBJ1-5; D is ambiguous. Germline lookup yields CDR1 MRHNA and CDR2 SNTAGT. This CDR3 contains 13 residues. V lost 5 bases to trimming and J lost 1 base, with 6 bases between them. The CDR3 sequence is CASSKDSNQPQHF. DNA for the CDR3: TGTGCCAGCAGTAAGGACAGCAATCAGCCCCAGCATTTT.

The gene calls are TRBV27 and TRBJ1-1; tentative D call: TRBD1 (6 bases). The CDR3 spans 16 residues. CDR1 MNHEY and CDR2 SMNVEV come from the germline V gene (reference sequence). V dropped 5 bases and J dropped 0 bases, with 16 bases sitting between them. CDR3: CASSRGPGALNTEAFF. In DNA form, the CDR3 reads TGTGCCAGCAGTCGCGGACCGGGGGCCCTGAACACTGAAGCTTTCTTT.

The V and J genes are TRBV5-6 and TRBJ1-2; TRBD1 aligns across 8 bases. The V segment lost 3 bases and the J segment 4 bases; nucleotides outside the gene matches: 8. The CDR3 loop spans 15 amino acids. Looked up from germline, CDR1 is SGHDT and CDR2 is YYEEEE. The CDR3, as DNA: TGTGCCAGCAGCTGGGACAGGACAGAGGGCTATGGCTACACCTTC. Translated: CASSWDRTEGYGYTF.

This rearrangement joins TRBV6-6 to TRBJ1-1; unclear D gene. The V end lost 2 bases, the J end lost 3 bases, and 4 bases lay between the germline ends. The CDR3 contains 12 residues. CDR1 is MNHNY, CDR2 SVGAGI, per germline (reference sequence). The CDR3 nucleotides are TGTGCCAGCAGTTACAGGTACACTGAAGCTTTCTTT. Residues: CASSYRYTEAFF.

Only one count was recorded for this clone. The chain recombines TRBV7-2 with TRBJ2-5, with 10 bases matching TRBD2. The length of the CDR3 is 17 residues. J lost 2 bases, V lost 0 bases, and 6 bases had no gene match. Germline CDR1 is SGHTA and CDR2 is FQGNSA. The CDR3 sequence: CASSLARTSGNQETQYF. DNA of the CDR3: TGTGCCAGCAGCTTAGCAAGGACTAGCGGAAATCAAGAGACCCAGTACTTC.

The chain has TRBV3-1 (or the pseudogene TRBV3-2) and TRBJ2-3; no clear D gene. CDR3 length: 15 residues. Trimming cost V 0 bases and J 1 base, with 8 bases left between them. Per germline, CDR1 LGHDT and CDR2 YNNKEL (reference sequence). The chain's CDR3 is CASSQDPTGTDTQYF. The CDR3 DNA is TGTGCCAGCAGCCAAGACCCCACAGGCACAGATACGCAGTATTTT.

V usage is TRBV19 and J usage is TRBJ1-4, with 7 bases matching TRBD1. The CDR3 is made up of 15 amino acids. Germline V lookup: CDR1 LNHDA, CDR2 SQIVND (reference sequence). The junction had 10 bases not matched to a gene; V was cut back by 7 bases and J by 5 bases. The CDR3 loop reads CASTNRGRGNEKLFF. In DNA form, the CDR3 reads TGTGCCAGTACCAACCGGGGCAGGGGGAATGAAAAACTGTTTTTT.

The V call is TRBV27, the J call TRBJ2-3; 11 nucleotides line up with TRBD2. The germline gives CDR1 MNHEY, CDR2 SMNVEV (reference sequence). The ends lost 5 bases at V and 2 bases at J; junction bases unmatched: 6. The CDR3 loop spans 16 amino acids. CDR3 DNA: TGTGCCAGCAGTCCCGGGACTAGCGGCTCCACAGATACGCAGTATTTT. Residues: CASSPGTSGSTDTQYF.

The gene calls are TRBV29-1 and TRBJ2-5; D is ambiguous. The CDR3 totals 14 residues. V lost 0 bases and J 2 bases, leaving 10 bases between the germline ends. Germline CDR1 is SQVTM and CDR2 is ANQGSEA. CDR3 nucleotide sequence: TGCAGCGTTGAAGATCCCCAGGCGCAAGAGACCCAGTACTTC. This gives the protein CSVEDPQAQETQYF.

The V gene is TRBV11-3, the J gene TRBJ2-1; D is perhaps TRBD1 or TRBD2 (5 bases each). The CDR3 spans 13 residues. Germline-derived CDR1 and CDR2 are SGHNT and YENEEA. Trimming cost V 4 bases and J 4 bases, with 8 bases left between them. The CDR3 DNA reads TGTGCCAGCAGCTCGGGACCATACAATGAGCAGTTCTTC. This sequence encodes CASSSGPYNEQFF.

The chain couples TRBV2 to TRBJ1-4, with TRBD1 identical over 8 bases. This CDR3 is built from 14 residues. V lost 6 bases to trimming and J lost 7 bases; unmatched junction nucleotides: 7. CDR1 is SNHLY, CDR2 FYNNEI, per germline. DNA for the CDR3: TGTGCCAGCAGCCCGACAGGGGTTGGTGAAAAACTGTTTTTT. This gives the protein CASSPTGVGEKLFF.

This chain connects TRBV7-2 to TRBJ1-1; 7 bases map to TRBD1. Germline V lookup: CDR1 SGHTA, CDR2 FQGNSA. CDR3 length: 14 amino acids. The V segment lost 6 bases and the J segment 10 bases; nucleotides outside the gene matches: 14. CDR3 DNA: TGTGCCAGCAGTCAAAAAACAGGGGTCTCTGGAGCTTTCTTT. It yields the protein CASSQKTGVSGAFF.

In its sample, this clone was seen once. The J gene is TRBJ1-5, the V gene TRBV5-5, with unresolved D. CDR1 and CDR2 (germline): SGHKS, YYEKEE (reference sequence). The CDR3 has 14 amino acids. The V end lost 2 bases, the J end lost 6 bases, and 12 bases lay between the germline ends. CDR3 amino acids: CASSFELYGQPQHF. CDR3 nucleotides: TGTGCCAGCAGCTTCGAGTTGTACGGTCAGCCCCAGCATTTT.

The chain links TRBV11-3 to TRBJ2-7, with 10 bases matching TRBD1. Per the germline V gene, CDR1 is SGHNT and CDR2 is YENEEA. The CDR3 has 14 residues. Trimming at V came to 5 bases and at J to 3 bases, leaving 4 bases not matched to a gene. The CDR3 nucleotides are TGTGCCAGCAGCACAGGGACAGGGGACTACGAGCAGTACTTC. The encoded protein is CASSTGTGDYEQYF. Drawing the rest from reference TRBV11-3 and TRBJ2-7, the complete variable domain is EAGVVQSPRYKIIEKKQPVAFWCNPISGHNTLYWYLQNLGQGPELLIRYENEEAVDDSQLPKDRFSAERLKGVDSTLKIQPAELGDSAVYLCASSTGTGDYEQYFGPGTRLTVT.

The chain recombines TRBV3-1 (or the pseudogene TRBV3-2) with TRBJ2-7; maybe TRBD2 (5 bases). V was pared by 0 bases and J by 5 bases, with 14 bases between. This CDR3 is 15 amino acids long. CDR1 is LGHDT and CDR2 is YNNKEL in the germline V gene (reference sequence). CDR3 in amino acids: CASSQDFPGTHEQYF. Written as DNA, the CDR3 is TGTGCCAGCAGCCAAGATTTTCCGGGAACTCACGAGCAGTACTTC.

The V and J genes are TRBV7-2 and TRBJ1-1; the D gene is possibly TRBD1 (6 bases). Germline V gives CDR1 SGHTA, CDR2 FQGNSA. V lost 3 bases, J lost 6 bases, and 11 bases lay in between. This CDR3 has 13 residues. The DNA for the CDR3 is TGTGCCAGCAGCTTCTACAGGGTACCTGAAGCTTTCTTT. It translates to CASSFYRVPEAFF.

This chain joins TRBV5-1 and TRBJ2-6, with D uncertain. V lost 5 bases and J 2 bases, leaving 8 bases between the germline ends. Per germline, CDR1 SGHRS and CDR2 YFSETQ. The CDR3 has 14 amino acids. CDR3 protein: CASRGDTGANVLTF. The CDR3 coding sequence is TGCGCCAGCAGAGGTGACACTGGGGCCAACGTCCTGACTTTC.

The chain recombines TRBV30 with TRBJ2-7; 9 bases fit TRBD1. The CDR3 extends over 16 amino acids. V lost 2 bases to trimming and J lost 7 bases; unmatched junction nucleotides: 15. The germline CDR1 and CDR2 sequences are GTSNPN and SVGIG (reference sequence). The CDR3 reads CAWSMINWDRAGEQYF. CDR3 sequence (DNA): TGTGCCTGGAGTATGATAAACTGGGACAGGGCAGGGGAGCAGTACTTC. Based on the CDR3 plus reference TRBV30 and TRBJ2-7, the full variable domain is SQTIHQWPATLVQPVGSPLSLECTVEGTSNPNLYWYRQAAGRGLQLLFYSVGIGQISSEVPQNLSASRPQDRQFILSSKKLLLSDSGFYLCAWSMINWDRAGEQYFGPGTRLTVT.

The rearrangement uses TRBV18 and TRBJ2-1, with a possible D match to TRBD2 (5 bases). The CDR3 extends over 16 amino acids. The ends were cut back, 1 base at V and 0 bases at J, with 10 bases in the middle. CDR1 and CDR2 (germline): KGHSH, LQKENI. The CDR3 region is CASSPQAASSYNEQFF. CDR3 DNA: TGTGCCAGCTCACCACAAGCGGCTAGCTCCTACAATGAGCAGTTCTTC.